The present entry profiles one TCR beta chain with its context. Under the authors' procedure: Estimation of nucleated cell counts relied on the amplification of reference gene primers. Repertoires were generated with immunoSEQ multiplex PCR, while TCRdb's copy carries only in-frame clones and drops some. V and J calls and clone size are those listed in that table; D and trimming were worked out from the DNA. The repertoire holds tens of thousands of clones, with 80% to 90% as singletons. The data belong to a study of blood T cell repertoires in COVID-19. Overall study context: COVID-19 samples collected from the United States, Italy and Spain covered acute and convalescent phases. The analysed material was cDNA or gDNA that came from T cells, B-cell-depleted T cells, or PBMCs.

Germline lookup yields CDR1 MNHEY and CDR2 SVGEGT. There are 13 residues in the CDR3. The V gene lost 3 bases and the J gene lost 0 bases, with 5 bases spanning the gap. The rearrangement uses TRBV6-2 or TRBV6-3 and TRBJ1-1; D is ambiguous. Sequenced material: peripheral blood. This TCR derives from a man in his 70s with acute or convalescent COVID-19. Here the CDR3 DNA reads TGTGCCAGCAGTTATGGCATGAACACTGAAGCTTTCTTT. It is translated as CASSYGMNTEAFF.